A selection of T cell receptor beta chains follows, all from one sample in a study of tissue T cells after allogeneic stem cell transplantation. Profiling relied on immunoSEQ multiplex PCR, and the TCRdb table lists in-frame clones only, not all of them. This table holds some 7,000 clones, just under 80% found once. The sample consisted of skin, taken at autopsy. The receptor source for this set is a male patient of 60 years or more with steroid-refractory graft-versus-host disease after an allogeneic stem cell transplant. Some T cells may have come from the graft donor. The CDR3 runs from the conserved cysteine through the conserved F or W. The order of the fields is CDR3 length, V gene, J gene, D gene, clone size, CDR3 protein, CDR3 DNA. The D gene is left open where the match is weak. Clone size is stated in some rows and not others, as once, few, many or a class when expanded.

15	TRBV7-6	TRBJ2-1	-	few	CASSFYLGGANEQFF	TGTGCCAGCAGCTTTTATTTGGGGGGGGCAAATGAGCAGTTCTTC
15	TRBV28	TRBJ1-6	-	-	CASSQKGQFNSPLHF	TGTGCCAGCAGTCAAAAGGGTCAGTTTAATTCACCCCTCCACTTT
15	TRBV20-1	TRBJ2-2	-	few	CSASSVSANTGELFF	TGCAGTGCTAGTTCGGTTTCCGCGAACACCGGGGAGCTGTTTTTT
12	TRBV30	TRBJ2-5	-	once	CAWSVQVETQYF	TGTGCCTGGAGTGTACAGGTGGAGACCCAGTACTTC
13	TRBV3-1/TRBV3-2	TRBJ2-7	-	-	CASSQDRIYEQYF	TGTGCCAGCAGCCAAGACCGAATCTACGAGCAGTACTTC
17	TRBV5-8	TRBJ2-2	TRBD2	-	CASSFPLAGDDTGELFF	TGTGCCAGCAGCTTTCCCCTAGCGGGGGACGACACCGGGGAGCTGTTTTTT
12	TRBV9	TRBJ2-1	-	-	CASSYTGNEQFF	TGTGCCAGCAGCTACACGGGGAATGAGCAATTCTTC
17	TRBV18	TRBJ1-5	-	few	CASSPPRAGDSNQPQHF	TGTGCCAGCTCACCACCTCGGGCAGGGGATAGCAATCAGCCCCAGCATTTT
13	TRBV19	TRBJ1-1	-	-	CASKDSLNTEAFF	TGTGCCAGTAAGGACAGTTTAAACACTGAAGCTTTCTTT
16	TRBV27	TRBJ2-5	-	-	CASSFVGSRAGETQYF	TGTGCCAGCAGTTTTGTCGGCTCTCGGGCCGGAGAGACCCAGTACTTC
13	TRBV2	TRBJ1-1	-	-	CASSEPFASEAFF	TGTGCCAGCAGTGAACCCTTCGCCTCTGAAGCTTTCTTT
11	TRBV28	TRBJ1-2	-	-	CASSDNYGYTF	TGTGCCAGCAGTGATAACTATGGCTACACCTTC
17	TRBV5-6	TRBJ2-7	TRBD2	few	CASSLVGLAGGYYEQYF	TGTGCCAGCAGCTTGGTGGGACTAGCGGGGGGCTACTACGAGCAGTACTTC
15	TRBV12-5	TRBJ2-3	TRBD2	-	CASGLASGGTDTQYF	TGTGCTAGTGGTTTGGCAAGCGGGGGAACAGATACGCAGTATTTT
17	TRBV5-8	TRBJ1-1	-	once	CASSLHEGSVKNTEAFF	TGTGCCAGCAGCTTGCATGAGGGGTCGGTAAAGAACACTGAAGCTTTCTTT
11	TRBV20-1	TRBJ2-1	-	once	CSATRGNEQFF	TGCAGTGCTACCAGGGGCAATGAGCAGTTCTTC
18	TRBV4-1	TRBJ2-3	-	once	CASSQELDGTVRTDTQYF	TGCGCCAGCAGCCAGGAACTGGATGGGACGGTACGCACAGATACGCAGTATTTT
16	TRBV10-3	TRBJ1-1	TRBD1	medium-sized	CAITTGTGGKYAEAFF	TGTGCCATCACAACCGGGACAGGGGGCAAATACGCTGAAGCTTTCTTT
15	TRBV5-4	TRBJ2-2	TRBD2	-	CASTPAAGVNGELFF	TGTGCCAGCACCCCCGCGGCGGGGGTAAACGGGGAGCTGTTTTTT
12	TRBV5-1	TRBJ1-2	-	few	CASREDYYGYTF	TGCGCCAGCAGAGAAGACTACTATGGCTACACCTTC
14	TRBV6-5	TRBJ2-7	TRBD1	few	CASSWPGQPYEQYF	TGTGCCAGCAGTTGGCCGGGACAGCCCTACGAGCAGTACTTC
14	TRBV11-3	TRBJ1-5	-	-	CASSSSDQNQPQHF	TGTGCCAGCAGCTCCTCGGATCAGAATCAGCCCCAGCATTTT
16	TRBV4-1	TRBJ2-3	TRBD1	-	CASSQVGTGGGDTQYF	TGCGCCAGCAGCCAAGTAGGGACAGGGGGCGGAGATACGCAGTATTTT
12	TRBV6-1	TRBJ1-1	-	-	CASSEFYGEAFF	TGTGCCAGCAGTGAATTCTACGGTGAAGCTTTCTTT
15	TRBV5-1	TRBJ1-5	-	-	CASSWGDSHNQPQHF	TGCGCCAGCAGCTGGGGAGACAGTCACAATCAGCCCCAGCATTTT
12	TRBV2	TRBJ2-3	-	-	CASRALTDTQYF	TGTGCCAGCAGGGCCCTCACAGATACGCAGTATTTT
12	TRBV7-9	TRBJ2-2	-	-	CASRMIAGELFF	TGTGCCAGCAGGATGATCGCCGGGGAGCTGTTTTTT
14	TRBV15	TRBJ1-4	TRBD1	-	CATWDGTGGEKLFF	TGTGCCACCTGGGACGGGACAGGGGGTGAAAAACTGTTTTTT
14	TRBV11-2	TRBJ2-1	-	-	CASSLLDSYNEQFF	TGTGCCAGCAGCTTACTTGATAGCTACAATGAGCAGTTCTTC
13	TRBV27	TRBJ2-3	-	-	CASTSGARDTQYF	TGTGCCAGCACCTCCGGGGCGAGGGATACGCAGTATTTT
17	TRBV3-1/TRBV3-2	TRBJ2-5	-	-	CASSQEISLGLVETQYF	TGTGCCAGCAGCCAAGAAATCTCCTTGGGACTGGTCGAGACTCAGTACTTC
15	TRBV4-2	TRBJ2-1	TRBD2	once	CASSQASGGAFEQFF	TGTGCCAGCAGCCAAGCTAGCGGGGGGGCTTTTGAGCAGTTCTTC
16	TRBV7-2	TRBJ2-4	-	-	CASSLYRVWAKNIQYF	TGTGCCAGCAGCCTGTACAGGGTTTGGGCCAAAAACATTCAGTACTTC
14	TRBV10-3	TRBJ2-1	TRBD2	-	CAIGGGVFYNEQFF	TGTGCCATTGGCGGGGGGGTTTTCTACAATGAGCAGTTCTTC
13	TRBV6-2/TRBV6-3	TRBJ2-5	-	-	CASSWGLEETQYF	TGTGCCAGCAGTTGGGGGCTAGAAGAGACCCAGTACTTC
13	TRBV10-3	TRBJ1-1	-	-	CAISDKGYTEAFF	TGTGCCATCAGTGACAAGGGTTACACTGAAGCTTTCTTT